The 20 T cell receptor beta chains given below trace back to one sample, sequenced in a study of T-cell reconstitution after alpha-beta-depleted transplantation in children (dated by TCRdb to the mid-2010s). Library preparation used PCR. TCRdb shows the sequencer as Illumina HiSeq 2500. TCR library preparation used molecular barcoding, with unique molecular identifiers applied to normalize quantification of the TCRbeta repertoire. In-frame beta chains were kept once TCRdb had trimmed the public reads at Q25 with fastp and called clones with MiXCR. CDR3 protein sequences are deduplicated, and each keeps its most common genes and DNA. Recorded for this sample are around 190,000 distinct CDR3 sequences; approximately 6.9% of them occurred a single time. 5.5% of the sample belongs to the ten largest clones. According to the study, the label for this sample's treatment or condition signals: allogeneic hematopoietic cell transplantation with graft depleted of TCRalphabeta T cells and CD19 B cells.

Source: PBMCs, taken before TCRalphabeta/CD19-depleted stem cell transplant. These receptors all stem from a boy aged 2 to 9 with acute lymphoblastic leukemia, due to receive a stem cell transplant.

This clonotype showed up many times. The V and J genes are TRBV28 and TRBJ2-1, with TRBD1 identical over 10 bases. The CDR3 has 15 residues. Germline trimming cut 5 bases from V and 8 bases from J; bases unmatched to any gene: 9. Per germline, CDR1 MDHEN and CDR2 SYDVKM. The CDR3 nucleotides read TGTGCCAGCAGTAATCCCGGGACAGGGGTGGATGAGCAGTTCTTC. It translates to CASSNPGTGVDEQFF.

This clonotype was recorded a few times. The V gene is TRBV7-8, the J gene TRBJ2-3; no clear D. Germline V gives CDR1 SGHVS, CDR2 FQNEAQ. The CDR3 consists of 16 residues. V shed 1 base and J shed 0 bases, with 11 bases lying between them. CDR3 amino acids: CASSLVSWISTDTQYF. CDR3 coding DNA: TGTGCCAGCAGCTTAGTAAGTTGGATAAGCACAGATACGCAGTATTTT.

This sequence joins TRBV3-1 and TRBJ2-5, with D possibly matching TRBD1 (5 bases). The CDR3 is made up of 16 amino acids. Trimming removed 0 bases at V and 5 bases at J, with 16 bases between. In germline, CDR1 is LGHDT, CDR2 YNNKEL (reference sequence). The CDR3 loop is CASSQDIRGFGETQYF. The CDR3 coding sequence is TGTGCCAGCAGCCAAGATATTAGGGGCTTCGGGGAGACCCAGTACTTC.

In this sample, this clonotype turned up many times. CDR3 protein: CASSRSPYEQYF. The CDR3 coding sequence is TGTGCCAGCAGCCGTAGTCCCTACGAGCAGTACTTC. The J gene is TRBJ2-7, the V gene TRBV7-9; D remains ambiguous. CDR3 length: 12 residues. The V gene lost 5 bases and the J gene lost 2 bases, with 7 bases spanning the gap. Germline V gives CDR1 SEHNR, CDR2 FQNEAQ (reference sequence).

This clonotype was seen ten or more times. This chain connects TRBV13 to TRBJ1-1; D may be TRBD1 (5 bases). Germline values: CDR1 PRHDT, CDR2 FYEKMQ (reference sequence). The V end was cut by 5 bases, the J end by 1 base, with 11 bases between. The length of the CDR3 is 14 residues. The CDR3 DNA follows: TGTGCCAGCAGCCCAGGAGGACAGAACACTGAAGCTTTCTTT. Protein sequence: CASSPGGQNTEAFF.

At least ten counts were recorded for this clonotype. The chain uses TRBV20-1 and TRBJ2-5, with TRBD2 identical over 9 bases. Germline V lookup: CDR1 DFQATT, CDR2 SNEGSKA (reference sequence). The junction had 2 bases not matched to a gene; V was cut back by 4 bases and J by 2 bases. This CDR3 is 13 amino acids long. This chain's CDR3 is CSATTSGQETQYF. The CDR3 bases are TGCAGTGCTACGACTAGCGGACAAGAGACCCAGTACTTC.

The rearrangement joins TRBV28 to TRBJ2-1, with TRBD2 matching over 8 bases. The CDR3 is 17 residues long. From germline, CDR1 is MDHEN and CDR2 SYDVKM. V was clipped by 5 bases and J by 5 bases; unmatched bases: 14. Here the CDR3 reads CASSPLLTGGLHNEQFF. CDR3 nucleotide sequence: TGTGCCAGCAGTCCACTGCTTACGGGAGGGCTCCACAATGAGCAGTTCTTC.

This chain joins TRBV20-1 and TRBJ2-1; D is unclear. Germline-derived CDR1 and CDR2 are DFQATT and SNEGSKA (reference sequence). The CDR3 loop spans 18 amino acids. The ends were cut back, 6 bases at V and 3 bases at J, with 27 bases in the middle. The CDR3 DNA is TGCAGTGCCCCGGCTCCAGGCCGGCGCACGGATCACTACAATGAGCAGTTCTTC. Its protein product is CSAPAPGRRTDHYNEQFF.

This clonotype was observed many times. The J gene is TRBJ1-1, the V gene TRBV7-2, with 10 nucleotides matching TRBD1. Germline CDR1 SGHTA, CDR2 FQGNSA. V gave up 1 base and J gave up 3 bases; unmatched junction bases: 2. The CDR3 consists of 15 residues. The CDR3 spells CASSLGDRGHTEAFF. DNA for the CDR3: TGTGCCAGCAGCTTAGGCGACAGGGGGCACACTGAAGCTTTCTTT.

Ten or more counts support this clonotype. The chain recombines TRBV28 with TRBJ2-3; TRBD2 matches at 11 bases. V trimming: 6 bases; J trimming: 0 bases; junction bases outside the gene matches: 2. Per the germline V gene, CDR1 is MDHEN and CDR2 is SYDVKM. CDR3 length: 15 residues. CDR3 DNA: TGTGCCAGCAGCCTAGCGGGAGGTAGCACAGATACGCAGTATTTT. The encoded protein is CASSLAGGSTDTQYF.

This clonotype was found many times. The chain links TRBV5-1 to TRBJ2-7; TRBD1 is a possible D gene (5 bases). Trimming left V 4 bases short and J 3 bases short, with 23 bases between. Germline CDR1 SGHRS, CDR2 YFSETQ. This CDR3 has 17 amino acids. The CDR3 reads CASSGALSGSSHYEQYF. The CDR3 region has the DNA TGCGCCAGCAGCGGGGCCCTATCAGGCTCGTCCCACTACGAGCAGTACTTC.

This clonotype has ten or more counts. V and J are TRBV12-3 or TRBV12-4 and TRBJ1-4; TRBD1 aligns across 7 bases. Unmatched junction bases numbered 4, after V lost 6 bases and J lost 3 bases. The CDR3 contains 14 residues. The CDR3 DNA is TGTGCCAGCAGGACAGGGAGCGCTAATGAAAAACTGTTTTTT. It translates to CASRTGSANEKLFF.

This clonotype was picked up many times. The rearrangement links TRBV25-1 to TRBJ1-5; 7 bases line up with TRBD1. V lost 5 bases, J lost 7 bases, and 5 bases stayed unmatched. CDR3 size: 13 residues. In germline, CDR1 is MGHDK, CDR2 SYGVNS. The CDR3 here is CASSSLQGQPQHF. The CDR3 DNA is TGTGCCAGCAGTAGCTTACAGGGGCAGCCCCAGCATTTT.

The rearrangement links TRBV5-6 to TRBJ2-7; a weak D match, TRBD2 (6 bases). CDR3 length: 15 amino acids. V was shortened by 1 base and J by 4 bases, with 15 bases between the two germline ends. Germline CDR1 is SGHDT and CDR2 is YYEEEE. The CDR3 reads CASSLRDSGPYEQYF. DNA of the CDR3: TGTGCCAGCAGCTTGCGCGATAGCGGCCCATACGAGCAGTACTTC.

This clonotype has a handful of counts. The chain combines TRBV5-5 with TRBJ2-5; possibly TRBD1 for D (5 bases). This CDR3 has 18 residues. CDR1 SGHKS and CDR2 YYEKEE come from the germline V gene (reference sequence). V was shortened by 3 bases and J by 5 bases, with 26 bases between the two germline ends. CDR3 coding DNA: TGTGCCAGCAGCTCTACAGGACGCCCCACACTCCTGGGGGAGACCCAGTACTTC. This encodes CASSSTGRPTLLGETQYF.

There are many counts of this clonotype. The chain has TRBV5-6 and TRBJ1-1; 7 nucleotides line up with TRBD1. CDR3 length: 12 amino acids. Germline V gene lookup returns CDR1 SGHDT and CDR2 YYEEEE. The ends lost 2 bases at V and 7 bases at J; junction bases unmatched: 2. The CDR3 coding sequence is TGTGCCAGCAGCTTACAGGGGTATGAAGCTTTCTTT. This sequence encodes CASSLQGYEAFF.

This clonotype appeared many times. The chain is built from TRBV20-1 and TRBJ2-2; 11 bases line up with TRBD1. The trim removed 6 bases at V and 7 bases at J, leaving 10 bases unmatched. In germline, CDR1 is DFQATT, CDR2 SNEGSKA (reference sequence). The CDR3 length is 15 residues. The CDR3 spells CSADPGQGVDGELFF. CDR3 nucleotide sequence: TGCAGTGCAGACCCGGGACAGGGGGTAGACGGGGAGCTGTTTTTT.

This clonotype was observed many times. The chain carries TRBV18 and TRBJ1-4; D perhaps matches TRBD1 (5 bases). The length of the CDR3 is 12 residues. V lost 8 bases and J lost 6, with 10 bases in between. Germline CDR1 reads KGHSH; CDR2 reads LQKENI. The CDR3 DNA is TGTGCCAGCGGAGGGGACTATGAAAAACTGTTTTTT. As protein: CASGGDYEKLFF.

As concerns this clonotype: It may be a read error: a sequence one base away is much more abundant. This chain links TRBV13 with TRBJ2-7; TRBD1 matches at 9 bases. With V trimmed by 5 bases and J by 6 bases, 2 bases remained unmatched. This CDR3 comprises 12 residues. Germline V gene lookup returns CDR1 PRHDT and CDR2 FYEKMQ (reference sequence). The DNA for the CDR3 is TGTGCCAGCAGCAAGACAGGGGGCGAGCAGTACTTC. It codes for CASSKTGGEQYF. The full variable domain, in which reference TRBV13 and TRBJ2-7 provide the parts outside the CDR3, is AAGVIQSPRHLIKEKRETATLKCYPIPRHDTVYWYQQGPGQDPQFLISFYEKMQSDKGSIPDRFSAQQFSDYHSELNMSSLELGDSALYFCASSKTGGEQYFGPGTRLTVT.

This clonotype was detected many times. The rearrangement joins TRBV3-1 to TRBJ1-1; no clear D. The CDR3 loop spans 11 amino acids. Trimming removed 3 bases from V and 7 bases from J, with 6 bases in between. Per the germline V gene, CDR1 is LGHDT and CDR2 is YNNKEL (reference sequence). CDR3 bases: TGTGCCAGCAGCCAGGGGAATGAAGCTTTCTTT. It codes for CASSQGNEAFF.